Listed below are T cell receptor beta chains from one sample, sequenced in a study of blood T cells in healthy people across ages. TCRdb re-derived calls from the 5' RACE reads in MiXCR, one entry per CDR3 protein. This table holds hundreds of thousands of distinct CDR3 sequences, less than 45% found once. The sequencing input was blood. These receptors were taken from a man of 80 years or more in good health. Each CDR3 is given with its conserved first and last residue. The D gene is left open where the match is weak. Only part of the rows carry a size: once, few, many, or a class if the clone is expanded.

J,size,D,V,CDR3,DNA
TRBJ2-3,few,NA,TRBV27,CASRPSGTDTQYF,TGTGCCAGCAGGCCCAGCGGCACAGATACGCAGTATTTT
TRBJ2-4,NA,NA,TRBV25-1,CASGEGGRGDIQYF,TGTGCCAGCGGTGAAGGGGGGAGAGGGGACATTCAGTACTTC
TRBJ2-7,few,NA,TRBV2,CASSSAAGSYEQYF,TGTGCCAGTTCGTCAGCGGCAGGCTCCTACGAGCAGTACTTC
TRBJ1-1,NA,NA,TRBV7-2,CASRPQGYTEAFF,TGTGCCAGCAGGCCACAGGGCTACACTGAAGCTTTCTTT
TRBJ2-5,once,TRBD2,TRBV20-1,CSASYSGGETQYF,TGCAGTGCTTCTTATAGCGGGGGGGAGACCCAGTACTTC
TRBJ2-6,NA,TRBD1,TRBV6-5,CASSSSSGTGEANVLTF,TGTGCCAGCAGTTCCTCATCCGGGACAGGGGAAGCCAACGTCCTGACTTTC
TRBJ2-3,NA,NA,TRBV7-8,CASSSDHTDTQYF,TGTGCCAGCAGCTCGGACCACACAGATACGCAGTATTTT
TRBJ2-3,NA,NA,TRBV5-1,CASSWGQRTDTQYF,TGCGCCAGCAGCTGGGGACAACGCACAGATACGCAGTATTTT
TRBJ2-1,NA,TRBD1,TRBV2,CASRARTGKDMYEQFF,TGTGCCAGCAGGGCCCGGACAGGGAAGGATATGTATGAGCAGTTCTTC
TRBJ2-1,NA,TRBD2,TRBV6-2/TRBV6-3,CASSLDSGGSYNEQFF,TGTGCCAGCAGTTTAGATAGCGGGGGATCCTACAATGAGCAGTTCTTC
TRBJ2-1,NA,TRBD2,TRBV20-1,CSARDPNTSAEQFF,TGCAGTGCTAGAGATCCAAATACTAGCGCTGAGCAGTTCTTC
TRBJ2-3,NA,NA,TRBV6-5,CASSWNRVGTDTQYF,TGTGCCAGCAGTTGGAACAGGGTGGGCACAGATACGCAGTATTTT
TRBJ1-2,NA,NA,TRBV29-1,CSVLEGNGYTF,TGCAGCGTTCTCGAGGGGAACGGCTACACCTTC